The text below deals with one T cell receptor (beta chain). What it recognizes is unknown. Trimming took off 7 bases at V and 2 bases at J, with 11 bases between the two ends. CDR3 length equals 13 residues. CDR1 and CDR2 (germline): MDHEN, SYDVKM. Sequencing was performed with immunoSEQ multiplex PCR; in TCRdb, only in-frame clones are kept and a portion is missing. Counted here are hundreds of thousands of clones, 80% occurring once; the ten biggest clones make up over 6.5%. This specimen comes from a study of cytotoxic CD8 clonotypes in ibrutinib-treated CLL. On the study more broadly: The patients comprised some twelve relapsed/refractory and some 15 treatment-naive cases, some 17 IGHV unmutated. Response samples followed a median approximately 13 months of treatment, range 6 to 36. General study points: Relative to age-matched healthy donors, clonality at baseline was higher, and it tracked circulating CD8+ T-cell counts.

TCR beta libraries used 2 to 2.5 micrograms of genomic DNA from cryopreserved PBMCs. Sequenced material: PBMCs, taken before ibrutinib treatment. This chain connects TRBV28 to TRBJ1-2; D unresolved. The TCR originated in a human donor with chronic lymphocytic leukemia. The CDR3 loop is CASKLTQNYGYTF. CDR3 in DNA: TGTGCCAGCAAGTTAACCCAAAACTATGGCTACACCTTC.